The 25 T cell receptor beta chains in this list originate from one sample, sequenced in a study of shared clonotypes between healthy human individuals. TCRdb's table, derived via immunoSEQ multiplex PCR, lists solely in-frame clones and lacks some. The sample yields approximately 2,000,000 clones, 93% seen once. Terminally differentiated effector memory CD45RA+ cells were excluded by CCR7 positive selection of CD45RO-negative cells. The material sequenced was naive CD8+ T cells from PBMCs. The origin of the receptors is a young man in good health. Some clones in this sample may be carry-over from other donors' samples.

The CDR3 spells CASSPGQGVPYNQPQHF. CDR3 coding DNA: TGTGCCAGCAGCCCGGGACAGGGGGTCCCCTACAATCAGCCCCAGCATTTT. The V call is TRBV27, the J call TRBJ1-5, with 11 bases identical to TRBD1. The CDR3 contains 17 residues. Germline V gene sequence: CDR1 MNHEY, CDR2 SMNVEV (reference sequence). With V trimmed by 6 bases and J by 3 bases, 10 bases remained unmatched.

This clone appeared a single time. The rearrangement joins TRBV18 to TRBJ2-7; 8 nucleotides match TRBD2. V shed 4 bases, J shed 8 bases, and the junction held 19 bases outside the gene matches. Per the germline V gene, CDR1 is KGHSH and CDR2 is LQKENI. The CDR3 extends over 17 amino acids. The DNA of the CDR3 is TGTGCCAGCTCACGGACGAATTTAGCGGGGTCCAGGGCTCAGCAGTACTTC. Its protein is CASSRTNLAGSRAQQYF.

This chain links TRBV9 with TRBJ2-5; D is perhaps TRBD2 (6 bases). CDR3 length: 14 residues. The V end was cut by 10 bases, the J end by 5 bases, with 21 bases between. Germline loops: CDR1 SGDLS, CDR2 YYNGEE. CDR3 sequence: CAHHGGTWWETQYF. The DNA for the CDR3 is TGTGCCCACCATGGAGGGACGTGGTGGGAGACCCAGTACTTC.

In this sample, this clone turned up once. V is TRBV2 and J is TRBJ2-4, with D hard to call. Trimming stripped 2 bases from V and 0 bases from J, with 20 bases between. Looked up from germline, CDR1 is SNHLY and CDR2 is FYNNEI. This CDR3 spans 19 amino acids. The chain's CDR3 is CASSELRPGRLLAKNIQYF. Here the CDR3 DNA reads TGTGCCAGCAGTGAACTTCGTCCCGGACGGCTATTAGCCAAAAACATTCAGTACTTC.

The chain carries TRBV9 and TRBJ1-2; D is ambiguous. The V and J ends lost 0 bases and 1 base respectively, with 13 bases between them. The CDR3 is made up of 16 amino acids. In germline, CDR1 is SGDLS, CDR2 YYNGEE. Here the CDR3 DNA reads TGTGCCAGCAGCGTAGACGCGGCAGAGCATAACTATGGCTACACCTTC. Translation: CASSVDAAEHNYGYTF. Full variable domain (rest looked up from reference TRBV9 and TRBJ1-2): DSGVTQTPKHLITATGQRVTLRCSPRSGDLSVYWYQQSLDQGLQFLIQYYNGEERAKGNILERFSAQQFPDLHSELNLSSLELGDSALYFCASSVDAAEHNYGYTFGSGTRLTVV.

Regarding this clone: This CDR3 is also generated by other DNA sequences in the sample. The rearrangement uses TRBV9 and TRBJ2-7; 10 positions agree with TRBD1. The germline V gene has CDR1 SGDLS and CDR2 YYNGEE. This CDR3 is built from 14 residues. V trimming: 5 bases; J trimming: 2 bases; junction bases outside the gene matches: 4. The CDR3: CASSSGTGAYEQYF. The CDR3 DNA is TGTGCCAGCAGTTCCGGGACAGGGGCCTACGAGCAGTACTTC.

V gene TRBV30 combines with J gene TRBJ2-7; maybe TRBD2 (5 bases). From germline, CDR1 is GTSNPN and CDR2 SVGIG (reference sequence). V was pared by 0 bases and J by 2 bases, with 11 bases between. This CDR3 comprises 14 residues. The CDR3 DNA is TGTGCCTGGAGTGTACCAGCGGAGACCTACGAGCAGTACTTC. Its protein is CAWSVPAETYEQYF.

CDR3 sequence (DNA): TGTGCCAGCAGTTTAAACCGGGGGCGATTTAACGAGCAGTACTTC. Its translation is CASSLNRGRFNEQYF. The rearrangement links TRBV27 to TRBJ2-7; perhaps D is TRBD1 or TRBD2 (6 bases each). The CDR3 runs 15 residues. V was cut by 2 bases and J by 5 bases, with 16 bases left in between. Germline CDR1 reads MNHEY; CDR2 reads SMNVEV (reference sequence).

The CDR3: CAWSVQSGSGYEQYF. CDR3 nucleotide sequence: TGTGCCTGGAGTGTACAATCCGGGAGTGGCTACGAGCAGTACTTC. The chain recombines TRBV30 with TRBJ2-7, with TRBD2 as a possible D gene (6 bases). This CDR3 contains 15 residues. V was cut by 0 bases and J by 3 bases, with 15 bases left in between. The germline gives CDR1 GTSNPN, CDR2 SVGIG (reference sequence). The complete variable domain, with remaining parts taken from reference TRBV30 and TRBJ2-7, reads SQTIHQWPATLVQPVGSPLSLECTVEGTSNPNLYWYRQAAGRGLQLLFYSVGIGQISSEVPQNLSASRPQDRQFILSSKKLLLSDSGFYLCAWSVQSGSGYEQYFGPGTRLTVT.

The J gene is TRBJ1-2, the V gene TRBV2; D uncertain. The germline gives CDR1 SNHLY, CDR2 FYNNEI. V was shortened by 1 base and J by 4 bases, with 7 bases between the two germline ends. CDR3 size: 13 residues. CDR3 sequence (DNA): TGTGCCAGCAGTGAAGGACGACCCTATGGCTACACCTTC. Translated: CASSEGRPYGYTF.

V gene TRBV19 combines with J gene TRBJ1-4; D uncertain. This CDR3 has 15 amino acids. Germline lookup yields CDR1 LNHDA and CDR2 SQIVND (reference sequence). V lost 4 bases and J 8 bases, leaving 17 bases between the germline ends. The CDR3 DNA reads as TGTGCCAGTAGTACCCCCAGAGCCCTGAAGGAAAAACTGTTTTTT. It codes for CASSTPRALKEKLFF.

The chain carries TRBV6-1 and TRBJ2-5, with D unclear. The CDR3 covers 13 residues. Germline loops: CDR1 MNHNS, CDR2 SASEGT. The V end lost 1 base, the J end lost 5 bases, and 8 bases lay between the germline ends. The CDR3 bases are TGTGCCAGCAGTGAAGGCCGCCGGGAGACCCAGTACTTC. It yields the protein CASSEGRRETQYF.

The V call is TRBV7-6, the J call TRBJ2-2; 8 nucleotides align to TRBD2. Germline assignment: CDR1 SGHVS and CDR2 FNYEAQ. The V gene end was trimmed by 5 bases and the J gene end by 0 bases; junction bases not matched to a gene: 11. The CDR3 extends over 18 amino acids. In DNA form, the CDR3 reads TGTGCCAGCAGCCCCCTCATGGGCGGGAGGCCGAACACCGGGGAGCTGTTTTTT. The encoded protein is CASSPLMGGRPNTGELFF.

V usage is TRBV28 and J usage is TRBJ1-4, with D possibly TRBD1 on 5 matching bases. This CDR3 is 17 amino acids long. Germline CDR1 reads MDHEN; CDR2 reads SYDVKM. Deletions cut 10 bases from V and 0 bases from J, with 21 bases between. CDR3 loop: CAICEGKYIATNEKLFF. In DNA form, the CDR3 reads TGTGCCATTTGTGAGGGGAAGTACATTGCAACTAATGAAAAACTGTTTTTT.

The chain joins TRBV15 to TRBJ2-2, with D possibly TRBD1 on 5 matching bases. Germline CDR1 and CDR2: LNHNV and YYDKDF (reference sequence). V was pared by 8 bases and J by 4 bases, with 11 bases between. The CDR3 is 13 amino acids. The CDR3 spells CATQDKSTGELFF. Written as DNA, the CDR3 is TGTGCCACCCAGGACAAGAGCACCGGGGAGCTGTTTTTT.

V is TRBV18 and J is TRBJ2-1, with D unresolved. V was pared by 0 bases and J by 8 bases, with 8 bases between. This CDR3 contains 13 residues. Germline-derived CDR1 and CDR2 are KGHSH and LQKENI. CDR3: CASSPPGLDEQFF. CDR3 bases: TGTGCCAGCTCACCACCCGGCTTGGATGAGCAGTTCTTC.

The rearrangement uses TRBV5-4 and TRBJ2-7; 16 bases fit TRBD2. Per germline, CDR1 SGHNT and CDR2 YYREEE (reference sequence). V lost 4 bases, J lost 5 bases, and 6 bases stayed unmatched. The CDR3 loop spans 16 amino acids. This CDR3 reads CASSPGLAGGTHEQYF. Written as DNA, the CDR3 is TGTGCCAGCAGCCCGGGACTAGCGGGAGGGACCCACGAGCAGTACTTC.

The CDR3 is CARGRHSGNTIYF. CDR3 nucleotide sequence: TGTGCCAGGGGACGGCACTCTGGAAACACCATATATTTT. V gene TRBV25-1 combines with J gene TRBJ1-3, with D perhaps TRBD1 (5 bases). This CDR3 is 13 amino acids long. CDR1 is MGHDK, CDR2 SYGVNS, per germline. The V end lost 9 bases, the J end lost 0 bases, and 9 bases lay between the germline ends.

This chain links TRBV7-9 with TRBJ2-7, with D maybe TRBD2 (6 bases). This CDR3 region has 14 residues. CDR1 and CDR2 (germline): SEHNR, FQNEAQ (reference sequence). Trimming removed 1 base from V and 2 bases from J, with 9 bases in between. The CDR3 nucleotides are TGTGCCAGCAGCTTAGGGTGGGGGGCCTACGAGCAGTACTTC. Translation gives CASSLGWGAYEQYF.

The CDR3, as DNA: TGTGCCAGCAGCCAAGATGGGACAGGGGCTCATGAAGGCTACACCTTC. It specifies CASSQDGTGAHEGYTF. V usage is TRBV4-2 and J usage is TRBJ1-2; 10 nucleotides agree with TRBD1. This CDR3 spans 16 amino acids. V lost 0 bases to trimming and J lost 8 bases; unmatched junction nucleotides: 9. Germline V lookup: CDR1 LGHNA, CDR2 YNFKEQ.

The chain employs TRBV7-8 and TRBJ1-1, with unresolved D. Germline V gene lookup returns CDR1 SGHVS and CDR2 FQNEAQ. CDR3 length equals 16 residues. V was clipped by 1 base and J by 0 bases, with 12 bases between them. CDR3 sequence: CASSLEVGSMNTEAFF. In nucleotides, the CDR3 is TGTGCCAGCAGCTTAGAGGTTGGCAGCATGAACACTGAAGCTTTCTTT.

The chain couples TRBV11-2 to TRBJ2-1, with 7 bases aligning to TRBD2. The CDR3 runs to 14 residues. V lost 9 bases and J lost 2; bases outside the gene matches: 7. From germline, CDR1 is SGHAT and CDR2 FQNNGV. CDR3 DNA sequence: TGTGCCAGTAAGACGGGAGGACCCTACAATGAGCAGTTCTTC. It is translated as CASKTGGPYNEQFF.

The rearrangement joins TRBV10-3 to TRBJ1-5; the D gene is possibly TRBD1 (5 bases). The V gene's germline CDR1 is ENHRY and CDR2 SYGVKD. V was pared by 6 bases and J by 3 bases, with 12 bases between. CDR3 length: 14 residues. CDR3 loop: CAIRDTDTNQPQHF. The CDR3, as DNA: TGTGCCATCAGGGACACAGATACCAATCAGCCCCAGCATTTT.

As for this clone: The junction shows a germline mismatch at one end, possibly a read error. This chain uses TRBV7-6 with TRBJ2-3; TRBD2 matches at 9 bases. In germline, CDR1 is SGHVS, CDR2 FNYEAQ. The CDR3 is made up of 15 amino acids. The CDR3 loop is CASSVAGAPADTQYF. CDR3 DNA: TGTGCCAGCAGCGTAGCGGGAGCTCCCGCAGATACGCAGTATTTT.

The chain couples TRBV30 to TRBJ1-1; D not resolved. Germline assignment: CDR1 GTSNPN and CDR2 SVGIG (reference sequence). Trimming left V 3 bases short and J 0 bases short, with 14 bases between. This CDR3 spans 15 amino acids. The CDR3 sequence is CAWRTEALLNTEAFF. CDR3 sequence (DNA): TGTGCCTGGAGGACGGAAGCCCTTTTGAACACTGAAGCTTTCTTT.